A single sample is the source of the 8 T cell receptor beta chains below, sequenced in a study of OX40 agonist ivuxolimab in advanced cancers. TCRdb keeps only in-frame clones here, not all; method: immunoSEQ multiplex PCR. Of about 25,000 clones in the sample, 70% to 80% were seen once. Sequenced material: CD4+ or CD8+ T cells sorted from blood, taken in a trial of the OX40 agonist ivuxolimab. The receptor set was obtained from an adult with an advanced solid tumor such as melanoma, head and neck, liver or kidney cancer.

The CDR3 spells CAWSEGQGGQPQHF. The CDR3, as DNA: TGTGCCTGGAGTGAGGGGCAGGGTGGTCAGCCCCAGCATTTT. This chain connects TRBV30 to TRBJ1-5, with D maybe TRBD1 (5 bases). V was shortened by 1 base and J by 6 bases, with 13 bases between the two germline ends. The CDR3 contains 14 residues. Germline V lookup: CDR1 GTSNPN, CDR2 SVGIG (reference sequence).

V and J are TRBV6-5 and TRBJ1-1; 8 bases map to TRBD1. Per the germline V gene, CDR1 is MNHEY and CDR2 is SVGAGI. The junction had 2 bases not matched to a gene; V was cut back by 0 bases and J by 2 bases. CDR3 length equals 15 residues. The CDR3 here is CASSYSGTGNTEAFF. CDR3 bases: TGTGCCAGCAGTTACTCCGGGACAGGTAACACTGAAGCTTTCTTT.

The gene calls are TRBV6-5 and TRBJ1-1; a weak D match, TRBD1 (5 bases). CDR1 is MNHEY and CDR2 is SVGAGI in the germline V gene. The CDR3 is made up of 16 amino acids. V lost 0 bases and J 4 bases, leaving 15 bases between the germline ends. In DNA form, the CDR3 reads TGTGCCAGCAGTTACTCGAAGGTGCGTGGGGGCACTGAAGCTTTCTTT. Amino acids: CASSYSKVRGGTEAFF.

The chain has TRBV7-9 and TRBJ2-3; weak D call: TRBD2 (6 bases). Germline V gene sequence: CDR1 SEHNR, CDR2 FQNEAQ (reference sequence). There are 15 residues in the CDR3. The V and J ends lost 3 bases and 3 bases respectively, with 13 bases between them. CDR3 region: CASSFTLAATDTQYF. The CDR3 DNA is TGTGCCAGCAGCTTCACTTTAGCGGCAACAGATACGCAGTATTTT.

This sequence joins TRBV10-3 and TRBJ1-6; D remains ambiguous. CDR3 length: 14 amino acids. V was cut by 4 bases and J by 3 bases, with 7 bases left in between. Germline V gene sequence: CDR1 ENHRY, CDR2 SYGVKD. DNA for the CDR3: TGTGCCATCAGTGCCCAGTACTATAATTCACCCCTCCACTTT. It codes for CAISAQYYNSPLHF.

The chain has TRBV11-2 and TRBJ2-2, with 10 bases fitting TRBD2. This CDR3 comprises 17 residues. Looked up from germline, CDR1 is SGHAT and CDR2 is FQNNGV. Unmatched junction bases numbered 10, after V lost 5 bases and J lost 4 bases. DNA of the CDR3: TGTGCCAGCAGCCCCGGACTAGCGGCAATCTTCACCGGGGAGCTGTTTTTT. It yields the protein CASSPGLAAIFTGELFF.

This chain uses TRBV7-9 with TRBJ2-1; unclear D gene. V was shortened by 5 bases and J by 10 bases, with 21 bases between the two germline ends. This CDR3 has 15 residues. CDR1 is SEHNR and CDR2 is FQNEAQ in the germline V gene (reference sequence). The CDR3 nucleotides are TGTGCCAGCAGCCCCATGGTCCCGAGTCTCTCCGAGCAGTTCTTC. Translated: CASSPMVPSLSEQFF.

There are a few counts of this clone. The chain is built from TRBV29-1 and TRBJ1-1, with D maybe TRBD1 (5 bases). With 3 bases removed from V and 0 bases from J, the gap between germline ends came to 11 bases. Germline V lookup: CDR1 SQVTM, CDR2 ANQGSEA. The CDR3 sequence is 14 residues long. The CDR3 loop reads CSVEQTAMNTEAFF. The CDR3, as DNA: TGCAGCGTTGAGCAGACAGCAATGAACACTGAAGCTTTCTTT.